This is a list of T cell receptor beta chains from one sample in a study of control samples from healthy donors and cancer patients. Profiling relied on immunoSEQ multiplex PCR, and the TCRdb table lists in-frame clones only, not all of them. The sample includes about 130,000 clones, 93% of them seen just once. The source material was PBMCs. Receptor source: a man aged 50 to 59 with head and neck cancer. The CDR3 runs from the conserved cysteine through the conserved F or W. The D gene is left open where the match is weak. Clone sizes are given selectively: once, few, many, or a class where the clone is expanded.

>.|.|TRBV18|TRBJ2-1|14
CASSPTGSYNEQFF
TGTGCCAGCTCACCCACGGGAAGCTACAATGAGCAGTTCTTC
>TRBD1|.|TRBV12-3/TRBV12-4|TRBJ1-6|12
CASSLQGVPLHF
TGTGCCAGCAGCTTACAGGGGGTGCCCCTCCACTTT
>TRBD2|.|TRBV5-1|TRBJ2-3|15
CARPGLAELTDTQYF
TGCGCCAGGCCCGGACTAGCGGAGCTCACAGATACGCAGTATTTT
>.|.|TRBV6-2/TRBV6-3|TRBJ1-1|12
CASSYPPFEAFF
TGTGCCAGCAGTTACCCCCCCTTTGAAGCTTTCTTT
>TRBD2|.|TRBV6-2/TRBV6-3|TRBJ2-3|18
CASSRATPSGGSTDTQYF
TGTGCCAGCAGTCGCGCCACCCCTAGCGGGGGCTCCACAGATACGCAGTATTTT
>TRBD2|.|TRBV4-2|TRBJ2-2|17
CASSQDKAGGGTGELFF
TGTGCCAGCAGCCAAGATAAAGCGGGGGGTGGAACCGGGGAGCTGTTTTTT
>TRBD1|.|TRBV4-1|TRBJ1-2|14
CASSQAQGAGGYTF
TGCGCCAGCAGCCAAGCACAGGGGGCAGGTGGCTACACCTTC
>.|.|TRBV5-4|TRBJ2-7|16
CASSSLQGYRPYEQYF
TGTGCCAGCAGCTCATTACAGGGTTATCGGCCCTACGAGCAGTACTTC
>.|few|TRBV5-5|TRBJ1-5|16
CASSLVPRSGNQPQHF
TGTGCCAGCAGCTTAGTTCCACGGTCGGGCAATCAGCCCCAGCATTTT
>TRBD1|.|TRBV5-4|TRBJ1-2|13
CASSSGTENGYTF
TGTGCCAGCAGCAGCGGGACAGAGAATGGCTACACCTTC
>.|few|TRBV19|TRBJ1-1|11
CASSRQLEAFF
TGTGCCAGTAGTCGACAGCTTGAAGCTTTCTTT
>TRBD1|.|TRBV5-1|TRBJ2-1|17
CASSHPMTGGQYNEQFF
TGCGCCAGCAGCCATCCTATGACAGGGGGACAGTACAATGAGCAGTTCTTC
>.|.|TRBV25-1|TRBJ1-1|11
CASRKYTEAFF
TGTGCCAGCAGAAAGTACACTGAAGCTTTCTTT
>TRBD1|.|TRBV5-6|TRBJ2-5|15
CASSPMDRLGETQYF
TGTGCCAGCAGCCCAATGGACAGGTTGGGGGAGACCCAGTACTTC
>.|once|TRBV4-2|TRBJ2-2|14
CASSLPRASGELFF
TGTGCCAGCAGCCTGCCGAGGGCGTCCGGGGAGCTGTTTTTT
>.|.|TRBV10-3|TRBJ1-2|13
CAISVDRGYGYTF
TGTGCCATCAGTGTGGACCGAGGCTATGGCTACACCTTC
>TRBD2|once|TRBV7-9|TRBJ2-5|18
CASSTTGLAGALGETQYF
TGTGCCAGCAGCACGACCGGACTAGCGGGGGCACTCGGGGAGACCCAGTACTTC
>.|.|TRBV30|TRBJ1-2|12
CAGLSAFHGYTF
TGTGCCGGACTTAGCGCCTTCCATGGCTACACCTTC
>.|.|TRBV6-5|TRBJ1-1|15
CASSLDGFLNTEAFF
TGTGCCAGCAGTTTGGACGGATTTTTGAACACTGAAGCTTTCTTT
>.|.|TRBV4-3|TRBJ1-4|14
CASSQEIRVEKLFF
TGCGCCAGCAGCCAGGAGATCAGGGTAGAAAAACTGTTTTTT
>.|once|TRBV5-5|TRBJ1-1|13
CASSWDANTEAFF
TGTGCCAGCAGCTGGGACGCAAACACTGAAGCTTTCTTT
>.|.|TRBV21-1|TRBJ1-2|13
CASTLGFSYGYTF
TGTGCCAGCACGCTTGGATTTAGTTATGGCTACACCTTC
>.|.|TRBV9|TRBJ2-2|10
CAISTGELFF
TGTGCCATCTCCACCGGGGAGCTGTTTTTT
>.|.|TRBV4-1|TRBJ1-4|18
CASSQGGMGRGVSEKLFF
TGCGCCAGCAGCCAAGGAGGGATGGGGAGGGGAGTGAGTGAAAAACTGTTTTTT
>TRBD2|.|TRBV12-5|TRBJ2-5|16
CASGLAGTSGQETQYF
TGTGCTAGTGGTTTGGCTGGGACTAGCGGGCAAGAGACCCAGTACTTC
>TRBD2|.|TRBV7-9|TRBJ2-5|16
CASRPTSGGQQETQYF
TGTGCCAGCAGACCCACTAGCGGGGGGCAGCAAGAGACCCAGTACTTC
>.|.|TRBV9|TRBJ1-6|12
CASSVAGGTLHF
TGTGCCAGCAGCGTAGCTGGCGGGACCCTCCACTTT
>.|few|TRBV4-3|TRBJ2-7|13
CASSPDTSYEQYF
TGCGCCAGCAGCCCGGACACTAGCTACGAGCAGTACTTC
>.|.|TRBV7-8|TRBJ2-5|14
CASSPRLAQETQYF
TGTGCCAGCAGCCCCAGGCTAGCGCAGGAGACCCAGTACTTC
>.|.|TRBV30|TRBJ2-7|12
CAWSSGGHEQYF
TGTGCCTGGAGTTCTGGTGGCCACGAGCAGTACTTC
>TRBD2|.|TRBV7-2|TRBJ2-3|14
CASSPGLAADTQYF
TGTGCCAGCAGCCCTGGACTAGCGGCAGATACGCAGTATTTT
>TRBD1|.|TRBV6-1|TRBJ2-5|14
CASSEGQGQETQYF
TGTGCCAGCAGTGAAGGACAGGGCCAAGAGACCCAGTACTTC
>.|.|TRBV5-1|TRBJ1-1|13
CASSWGDLPQAFF
TGCGCCAGCAGCTGGGGAGACCTTCCTCAAGCTTTCTTT
>TRBD1|.|TRBV28|TRBJ1-4|15
CASTETGGLNEKLFF
TGTGCCAGCACCGAAACAGGGGGCTTGAATGAAAAACTGTTTTTT
>TRBD2|.|TRBV6-4|TRBJ2-2|16
CASSPGGGRLTGELFF
TGTGCCAGCAGTCCCGGCGGGGGGCGGCTCACCGGGGAGCTGTTTTTT
>TRBD1|.|TRBV7-9|TRBJ2-3|15
CASSLGQTSTDTQYF
TGTGCCAGCAGCTTGGGACAGACTAGCACAGATACGCAGTATTTT
>.|.|TRBV7-9|TRBJ1-2|17
CASSWGRTGIGLDGYTF
TGTGCCAGCAGCTGGGGCCGCACAGGGATTGGTCTCGATGGCTACACCTTC
>.|.|TRBV25-1|TRBJ1-1|14
CASSGHRRGTEAFF
TGTGCCAGCAGTGGACACAGGAGGGGGACTGAAGCTTTCTTT
>.|.|TRBV6-6|TRBJ1-1|18
CASSQTGWDTNSRPEAFF
TGTGCCAGCAGTCAAACAGGCTGGGACACAAATTCGCGGCCTGAAGCTTTCTTT
>.|.|TRBV6-2/TRBV6-3|TRBJ1-4|13
CASSGSLLEKLFF
TGTGCCAGCAGCGGCAGCTTGCTCGAAAAACTGTTTTTT
>TRBD2|.|TRBV4-3|TRBJ2-2|20
CASSQVFGTSGGSNTGELFF
TGCGCCAGCAGCCAAGTCTTTGGGACTAGCGGGGGGTCAAACACCGGGGAGCTGTTTTTT
>.|.|TRBV9|TRBJ2-1|15
CASTIEGSSYNEQFF
TGTGCCAGCACGATAGAGGGTAGCTCCTACAATGAGCAGTTCTTC
>TRBD1|.|TRBV7-2|TRBJ2-7|15
CASSLTSGGSYEQYF
TGTGCCAGCAGCTTAACGTCAGGGGGATCCTACGAGCAGTACTTC
>.|.|TRBV18|TRBJ2-3|14
CASSPRGETDTQYF
TGTGCCAGCTCACCCAGGGGGGAAACAGATACGCAGTATTTT
>.|.|TRBV30|TRBJ2-1|10
CAWAGSRQFF
TGTGCCTGGGCAGGGTCTCGGCAGTTCTTC
>.|.|TRBV4-1|TRBJ2-1|15
CASSQDRGSYNEQFF
TGCGCCAGCAGCCAAGACCGGGGGTCCTACAATGAGCAGTTCTTC
>TRBD1|.|TRBV5-1|TRBJ2-5|14
CAGSPDRGPETQYF
TGCGCCGGCAGCCCTGACAGGGGGCCCGAGACCCAGTACTTC
>.|.|TRBV5-1|TRBJ2-5|12
CASSSRGETQYF
TGCGCCAGCAGCTCCCGAGGAGAGACCCAGTACTTC
>TRBD1|once|TRBV30|TRBJ1-3|14
CAWNPGGSGNTIYF
TGTGCCTGGAATCCAGGGGGCTCTGGAAACACCATATATTTT
>TRBD1|.|TRBV28|TRBJ2-4|16
CTSSQHLSTGVNIQYF
TGTACCAGCAGTCAACATCTTTCGACAGGGGTCAACATTCAGTACTTC